This T cell receptor (beta chain) emerged from a study of monozygotic twins with inflammatory bowel disease. Notes on the study in general: Twins classed as concordant or discordant showed no difference in repertoire similarity, possibly from limited power.

CDR1 is MGHDK and CDR2 is SYGVNS in the germline V gene. CDR3 length: 11 residues. UMIs bearing a 6-nucleotide sample barcode were added through template switching. After re-calling the 5' RACE reads, TCRdb lists one entry per CDR3 protein, DNA absent. The sample holds about 380,000 distinct CDR3 sequences. With respect to this clonotype: What it binds is unknown.

Sequencing was performed on blood. The TCR comes from a human donor with ulcerative colitis or Crohn's disease, or a healthy co-twin of an affected twin (not recorded which). V and J are TRBV25-1 and TRBJ2-3. The CDR3 loop reads CASSTADTQYF. Combining the CDR3 with reference TRBV25-1 and TRBJ2-3 gives the whole variable domain EADIYQTPRYLVIGTGKKITLECSQTMGHDKMYWYQQDPGMELHLIHYSYGVNSTEKGDLSSESTVSRIRTEHFPLTLESARPSHTSQYLCASSTADTQYFGPGTRLTVL.